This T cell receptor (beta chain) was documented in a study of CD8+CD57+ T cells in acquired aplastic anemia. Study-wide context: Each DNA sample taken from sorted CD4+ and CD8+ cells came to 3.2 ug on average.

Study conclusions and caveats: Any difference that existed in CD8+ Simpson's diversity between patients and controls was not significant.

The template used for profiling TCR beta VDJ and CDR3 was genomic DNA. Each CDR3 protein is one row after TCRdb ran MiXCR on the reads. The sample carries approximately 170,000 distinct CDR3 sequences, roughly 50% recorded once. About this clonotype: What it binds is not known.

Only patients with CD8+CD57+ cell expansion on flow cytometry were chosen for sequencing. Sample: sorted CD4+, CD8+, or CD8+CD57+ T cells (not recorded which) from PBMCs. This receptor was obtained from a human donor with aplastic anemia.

The chain's CDR3 is CASSPATGDEKLFF. The CDR3 region has the DNA TGTGCCAGCAGCCCAGCGACAGGGGATGAAAAACTGTTTTTT. The genes are TRBV5-4 and TRBJ1-4, with 8 bases that match TRBD1. Germline assignment: CDR1 SGHNT and CDR2 YYREEE (reference sequence). V was clipped by 4 bases and J by 6 bases; unmatched bases: 5. This CDR3 has 14 amino acids.